The T cell receptor (beta chain) under discussion was sequenced for a study of T cells in Graves' hyperthyroidism and ophthalmopathy. Clinical symptoms, serum thyroxine, TRAb, thyroid ultrasound and orbital computed tomography established diagnosis. This clonotype was seen many times. Antigen specificity is unknown. The source material, RNA transcripts, was used to amplify TCR beta CDR3 regions. The TCR CDR3 was amplified in a first-round RT-PCR using the HTBI primer set. TCRdb independently ran MiXCR on the multiplex PCR reads; one entry per CDR3 protein. The sample lists 330,000 or so distinct CDR3 sequences, roughly 19% occurring once. Overall study findings and caveats: The model identified upcoming ophthalmopathy a median approximately six months ahead of onset. A model of 13 V-J pairs discriminated ophthalmopathy from stable hyperthyroidism.

The germline V gene encodes CDR1 MDHEN and CDR2 SYDVKM. There are 13 residues in the CDR3. V lost 3 bases and J 9 bases, leaving 12 bases between the germline ends. The chain carries TRBV28 and TRBJ1-5; no clear D gene. The sequence was collected from a man aged 50 to 59 with Graves' ophthalmopathy. Specimen: blood. CDR3 sequence (DNA): TGTGCCAGCAGTTTTCCGTTCCCTGGGCCCCAGCATTTT. Its translation: CASSFPFPGPQHF.